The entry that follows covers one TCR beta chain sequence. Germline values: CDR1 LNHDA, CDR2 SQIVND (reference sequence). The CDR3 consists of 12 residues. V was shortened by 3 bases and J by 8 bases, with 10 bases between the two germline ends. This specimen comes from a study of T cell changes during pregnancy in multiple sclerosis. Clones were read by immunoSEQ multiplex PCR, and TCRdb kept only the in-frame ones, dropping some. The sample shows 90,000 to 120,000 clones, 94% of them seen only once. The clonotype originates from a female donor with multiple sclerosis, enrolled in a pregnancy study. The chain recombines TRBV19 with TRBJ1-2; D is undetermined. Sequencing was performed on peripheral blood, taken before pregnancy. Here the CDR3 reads CASSMEGYGYTF. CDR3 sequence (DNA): TGTGCCAGTAGTATGGAGGGATACGGCTACACCTTC.